This T cell receptor (beta chain) was captured in a study of cytomegalovirus exposure and HLA in healthy donors. The PCR was carried out with 60 Vbeta primers and 13 Jbeta primers. Using immunoSEQ multiplex PCR, the repertoire was profiled, and TCRdb retains in-frame clones only, with some absent. Of about 130,000 clones listed, 81% were seen once; the top ten hold 5.5% to 6%. The sample taken for sequencing was PBMCs. This sequence was found in a woman between 40 and 55 years old in good health and CMV-seropositive.

Here the CDR3 DNA reads TGTGCCAGCAGGGAGAAACTGGGACAGCTTTACTACGAGCAGTACTTC. It codes for CASREKLGQLYYEQYF. This chain links TRBV25-1 with TRBJ2-7, with 7 positions matching TRBD1. This CDR3 contains 16 residues. The trim removed 6 bases at V and 3 bases at J, leaving 14 bases unmatched. The germline V gene has CDR1 MGHDK and CDR2 SYGVNS.